One T cell receptor (beta chain) is described in this entry. What it binds is not known. Repertoires were generated with immunoSEQ multiplex PCR, while TCRdb's copy carries only in-frame clones and drops some. This sample carries 9,100 or so clones, approximately 85% of them seen once, and the ten largest clones take more than 0.85%. Time point indicated: week 3, after first cycle of checkpoint inhibitor. Patients with prior systemic cancer treatment, concomitant immunosuppressants, or other active malignancies were excluded. This sample was included in a study of blood T cell dynamics during melanoma immunotherapy. Study background: First-line therapy was either pembrolizumab or nivolumab with ipilimumab for metastatic melanoma.

The germline gives CDR1 SEHNR, CDR2 FQNEAQ (reference sequence). CDR3 length: 15 residues. The V end was cut by 4 bases, the J end by 1 base, with 11 bases between. Study-level points and caveats: It remained unknown if the driving T cell clones were melanoma-specific.

Sequencing used blood, obtained from a patient treated with checkpoint blockade. The source is a human donor with melanoma. The V gene is TRBV7-9, the J gene TRBJ2-1; D is undetermined. CDR3 region: CASSSTQPSYNEQFF. The CDR3, as DNA: TGTGCCAGCAGCTCGACACAACCGTCCTACAATGAGCAGTTCTTC.